One T cell receptor (beta chain) is described in this entry. The target antigen is unknown. This entry belongs to a study of T cells in Graves' hyperthyroidism and ophthalmopathy. As for the study in general: The initial diagnosis was the point when peripheral blood was collected, ahead of any treatment.

Regions amplified from RNA transcripts were the TCR beta CDR3 regions. Initially, a first-round RT-PCR of the TCR CDR3 employed the HTBI primer set. In TCRdb, the multiplex PCR reads were re-called with MiXCR into one record per CDR3 protein. The data contain some 50,000 distinct CDR3 sequences, around 48% of them singletons. The germline V and J ends were trimmed by 5 bases and 1 base, with 11 bases remaining between them. The germline V gene encodes CDR1 SGHTA and CDR2 FQGNSA. CDR3 length equals 15 residues. Study results and limitations: Most thyroid clonotypes with frequency above 0.001 were detected in blood. For ophthalmopathy, model prediction preceded onset by a median roughly 6.3 months.

The material sequenced was blood. The receptor comes from a woman aged 45-65 years with Graves' ophthalmopathy. The J gene is TRBJ2-2, the V gene TRBV7-2, with D possibly TRBD2 on 5 matching bases. CDR3 coding DNA: TGTGCCAGCAGCCCCGGACTTATGAACACCGGGGAGCTGTTTTTT. Protein: CASSPGLMNTGELFF.